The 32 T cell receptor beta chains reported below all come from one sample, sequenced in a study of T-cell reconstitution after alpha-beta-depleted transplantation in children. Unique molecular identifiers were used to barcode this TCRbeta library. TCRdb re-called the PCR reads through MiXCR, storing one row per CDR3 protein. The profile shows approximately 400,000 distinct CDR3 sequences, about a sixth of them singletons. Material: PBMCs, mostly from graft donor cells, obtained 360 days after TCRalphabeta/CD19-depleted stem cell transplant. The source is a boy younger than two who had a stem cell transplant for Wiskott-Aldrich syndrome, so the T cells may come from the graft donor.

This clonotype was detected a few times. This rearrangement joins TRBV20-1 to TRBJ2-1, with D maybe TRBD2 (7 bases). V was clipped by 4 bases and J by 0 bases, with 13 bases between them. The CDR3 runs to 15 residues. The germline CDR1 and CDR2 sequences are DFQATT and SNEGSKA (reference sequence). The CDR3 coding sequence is TGCAGTGCTACTACGGGGGGCGGCTCCTACAATGAGCAGTTCTTC. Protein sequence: CSATTGGGSYNEQFF.

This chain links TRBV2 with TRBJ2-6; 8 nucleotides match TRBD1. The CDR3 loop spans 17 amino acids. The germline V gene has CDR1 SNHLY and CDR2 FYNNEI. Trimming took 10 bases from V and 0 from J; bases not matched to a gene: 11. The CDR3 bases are TGTGCCACCCTCGGACAGGGTCTTCTCTCTGGGGCCAACGTCCTGACTTTC. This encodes CATLGQGLLSGANVLTF.

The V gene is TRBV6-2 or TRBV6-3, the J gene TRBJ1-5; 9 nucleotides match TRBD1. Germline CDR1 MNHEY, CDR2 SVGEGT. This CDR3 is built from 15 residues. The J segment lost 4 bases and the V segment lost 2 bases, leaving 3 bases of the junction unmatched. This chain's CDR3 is CASSYRGTGNQPQHF. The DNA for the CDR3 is TGTGCCAGCAGTTACCGGGGGACAGGGAATCAGCCCCAGCATTTT.

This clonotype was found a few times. CDR3 coding DNA: TGCAGTGCTAGCCTGACAGGGGAACAGGATGGCTACACCTTC. Its translation is CSASLTGEQDGYTF. This chain uses TRBV20-1 with TRBJ1-2, with 8 bases fitting TRBD1. Germline loops: CDR1 DFQATT, CDR2 SNEGSKA (reference sequence). V lost 3 bases to trimming and J lost 6 bases; unmatched junction nucleotides: 9. The CDR3 runs to 14 residues.

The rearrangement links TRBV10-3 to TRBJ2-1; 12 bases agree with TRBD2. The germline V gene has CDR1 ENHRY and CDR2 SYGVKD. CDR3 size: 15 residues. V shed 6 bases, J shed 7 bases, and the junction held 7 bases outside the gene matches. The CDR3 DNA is TGTGCCATCAGCTCTCTAGCGGGAGGGAGGAATGAGCAGTTCTTC. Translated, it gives CAISSLAGGRNEQFF.

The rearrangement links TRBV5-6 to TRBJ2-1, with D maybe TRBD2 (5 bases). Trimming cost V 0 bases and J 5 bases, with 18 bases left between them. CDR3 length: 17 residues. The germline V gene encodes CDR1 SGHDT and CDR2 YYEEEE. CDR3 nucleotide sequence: TGTGCCAGCAGCTTGGGAGGGATCCTTTTTCGGGACAATGAGCAGTTCTTC. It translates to CASSLGGILFRDNEQFF.

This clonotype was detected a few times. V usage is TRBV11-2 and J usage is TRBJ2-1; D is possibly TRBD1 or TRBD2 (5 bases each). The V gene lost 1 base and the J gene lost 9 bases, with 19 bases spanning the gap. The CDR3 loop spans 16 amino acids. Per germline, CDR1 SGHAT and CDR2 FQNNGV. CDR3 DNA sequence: TGTGCCAGCAGCTTAGCCCGGGACGCGACTCACTTTGAGCAGTTCTTC. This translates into CASSLARDATHFEQFF.

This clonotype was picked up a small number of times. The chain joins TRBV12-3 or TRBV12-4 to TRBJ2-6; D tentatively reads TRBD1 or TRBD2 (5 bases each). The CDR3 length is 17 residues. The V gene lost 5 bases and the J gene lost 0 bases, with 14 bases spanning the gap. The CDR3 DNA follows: TGTGCCAGCAGTCTCCGGGGCCCAAGCTCTGGGGCCAACGTCCTGACTTTC. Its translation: CASSLRGPSSGANVLTF.

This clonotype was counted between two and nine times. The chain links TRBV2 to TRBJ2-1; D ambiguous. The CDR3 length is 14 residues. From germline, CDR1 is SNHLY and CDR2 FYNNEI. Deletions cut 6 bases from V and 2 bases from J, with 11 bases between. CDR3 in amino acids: CASRGFLPYNEQFF. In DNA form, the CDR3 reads TGTGCCAGCAGAGGGTTTCTTCCCTACAATGAGCAGTTCTTC.

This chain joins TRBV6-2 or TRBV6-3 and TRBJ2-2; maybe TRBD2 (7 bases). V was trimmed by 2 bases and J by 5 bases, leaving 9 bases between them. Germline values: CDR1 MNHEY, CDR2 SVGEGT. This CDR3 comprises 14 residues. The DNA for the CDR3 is TGTGCCAGCAGTTACCGGGGGGCTACCGGGGAGCTGTTTTTT. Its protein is CASSYRGATGELFF.

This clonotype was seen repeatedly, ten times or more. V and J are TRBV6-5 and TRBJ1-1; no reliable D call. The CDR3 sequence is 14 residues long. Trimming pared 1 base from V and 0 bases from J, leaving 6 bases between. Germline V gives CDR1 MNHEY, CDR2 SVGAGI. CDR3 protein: CASSYYRVNTEAFF. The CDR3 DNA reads TGTGCCAGCAGTTACTATCGAGTGAACACTGAAGCTTTCTTT.

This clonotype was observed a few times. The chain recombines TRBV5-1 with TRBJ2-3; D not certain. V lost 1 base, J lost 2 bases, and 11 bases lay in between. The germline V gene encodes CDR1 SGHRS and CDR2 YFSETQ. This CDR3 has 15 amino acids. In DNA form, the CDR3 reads TGCGCCAGCAGCTTGAATGGTGGAGACACAGATACGCAGTATTTT. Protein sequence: CASSLNGGDTDTQYF. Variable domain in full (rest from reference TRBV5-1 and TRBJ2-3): KAGVTQTPRYLIKTRGQQVTLSCSPISGHRSVSWYQQTPGQGLQFLFEYFSETQRNKGNFPGRFSGRQFSNSRSEMNVSTLELGDSALYLCASSLNGGDTDTQYFGPGTRLTVL.

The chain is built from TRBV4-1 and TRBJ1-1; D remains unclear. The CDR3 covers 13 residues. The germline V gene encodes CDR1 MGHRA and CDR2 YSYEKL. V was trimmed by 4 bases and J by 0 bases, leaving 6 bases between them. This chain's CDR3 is CASSPVMNTEAFF. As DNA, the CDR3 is TGCGCCAGCAGCCCTGTAATGAACACTGAAGCTTTCTTT.

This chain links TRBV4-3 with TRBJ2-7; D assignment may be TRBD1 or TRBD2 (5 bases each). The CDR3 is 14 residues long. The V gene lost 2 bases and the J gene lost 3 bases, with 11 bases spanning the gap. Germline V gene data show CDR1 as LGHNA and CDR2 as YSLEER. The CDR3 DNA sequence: TGCGCCAGCAGCCAATCACTGGGGGTCTACGAGCAGTACTTC. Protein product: CASSQSLGVYEQYF.

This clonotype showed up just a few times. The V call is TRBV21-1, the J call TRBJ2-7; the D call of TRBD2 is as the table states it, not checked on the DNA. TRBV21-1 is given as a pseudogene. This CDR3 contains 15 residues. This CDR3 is CASSKTSGVWYEQYF. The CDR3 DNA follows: TGTGCCAGCAGCAAGACTAGCGGGGTGTGGTACGAGCAGTACTTC.

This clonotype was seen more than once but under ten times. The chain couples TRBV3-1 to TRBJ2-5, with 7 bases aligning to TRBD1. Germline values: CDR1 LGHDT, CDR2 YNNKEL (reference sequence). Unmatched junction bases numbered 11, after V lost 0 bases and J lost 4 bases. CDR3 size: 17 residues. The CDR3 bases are TGTGCCAGCAGCCAAGATATTAGGGGGCGGTCGCGAGAGACCCAGTACTTC. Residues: CASSQDIRGRSRETQYF.

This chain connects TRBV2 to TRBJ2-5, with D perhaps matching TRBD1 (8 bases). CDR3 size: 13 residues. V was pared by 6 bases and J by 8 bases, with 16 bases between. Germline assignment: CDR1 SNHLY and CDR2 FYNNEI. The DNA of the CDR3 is TGTGCCAGCAGCGGACAGGGAGGGGGTACCCAGTACTTC. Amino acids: CASSGQGGGTQYF.

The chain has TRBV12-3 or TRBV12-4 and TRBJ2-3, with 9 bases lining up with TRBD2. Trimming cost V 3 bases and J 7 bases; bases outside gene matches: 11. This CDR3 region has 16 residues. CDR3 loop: CASSFGSRGGINTQYF. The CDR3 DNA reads TGTGCCAGCAGTTTTGGATCGCGGGGGGGCATAAATACGCAGTATTTT.

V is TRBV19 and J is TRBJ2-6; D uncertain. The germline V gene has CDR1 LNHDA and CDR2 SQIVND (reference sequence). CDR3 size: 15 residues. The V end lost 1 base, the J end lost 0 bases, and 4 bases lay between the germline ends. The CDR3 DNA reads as TGTGCCAGTAGTATAGGGGCCTCTGGGGCCAACGTCCTGACTTTC. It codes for CASSIGASGANVLTF.

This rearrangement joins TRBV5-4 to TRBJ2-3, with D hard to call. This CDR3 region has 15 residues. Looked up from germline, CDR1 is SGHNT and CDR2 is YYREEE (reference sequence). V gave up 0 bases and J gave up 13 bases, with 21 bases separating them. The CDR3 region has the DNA TGTGCCAGCAGCTTGGCCCTAGATGATACTTACCACAAGTATTTT. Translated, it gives CASSLALDDTYHKYF.

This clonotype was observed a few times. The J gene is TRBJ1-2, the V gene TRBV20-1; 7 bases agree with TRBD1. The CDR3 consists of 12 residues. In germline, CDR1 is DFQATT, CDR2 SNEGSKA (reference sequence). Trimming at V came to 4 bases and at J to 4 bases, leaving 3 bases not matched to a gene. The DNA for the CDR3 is TGCAGTGCTACTCGGGACAGCTATGGCTACACCTTC. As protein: CSATRDSYGYTF.

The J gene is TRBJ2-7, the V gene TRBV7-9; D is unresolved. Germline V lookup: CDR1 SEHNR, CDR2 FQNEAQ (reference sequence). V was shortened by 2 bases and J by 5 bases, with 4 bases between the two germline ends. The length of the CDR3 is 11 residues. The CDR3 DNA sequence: TGTGCCAGCAGCTTATCGAACGAGCAGTACTTC. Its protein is CASSLSNEQYF.

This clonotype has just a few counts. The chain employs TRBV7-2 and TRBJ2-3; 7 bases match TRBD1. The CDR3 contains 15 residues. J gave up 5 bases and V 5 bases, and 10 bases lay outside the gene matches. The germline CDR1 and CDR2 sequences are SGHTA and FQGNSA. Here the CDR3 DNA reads TGTGCCAGCAGCCCCCGATTGACAGGGAAAGATACGCAGTATTTT. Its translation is CASSPRLTGKDTQYF.

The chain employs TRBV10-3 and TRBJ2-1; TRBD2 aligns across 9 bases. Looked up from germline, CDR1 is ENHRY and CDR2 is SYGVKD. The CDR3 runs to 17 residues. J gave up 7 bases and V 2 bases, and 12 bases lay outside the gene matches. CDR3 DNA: TGTGCCATCAGTGAGACGACTAGCGGTAGATTATTTAATGAGCAGTTCTTC. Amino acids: CAISETTSGRLFNEQFF.

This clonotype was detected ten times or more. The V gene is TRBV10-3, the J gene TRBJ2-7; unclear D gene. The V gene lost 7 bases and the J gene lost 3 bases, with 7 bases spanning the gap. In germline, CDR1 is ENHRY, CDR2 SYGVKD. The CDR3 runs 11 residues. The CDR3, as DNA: TGTGCCATCAACTCTGGCTACGAGCAGTACTTC. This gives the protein CAINSGYEQYF.

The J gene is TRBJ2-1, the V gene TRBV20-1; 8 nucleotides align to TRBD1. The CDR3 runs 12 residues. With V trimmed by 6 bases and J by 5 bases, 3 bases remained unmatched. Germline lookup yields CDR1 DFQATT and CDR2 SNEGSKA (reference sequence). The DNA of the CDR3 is TGCAGTGCAACGGACAGGGACAATGAGCAGTTCTTC. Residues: CSATDRDNEQFF.

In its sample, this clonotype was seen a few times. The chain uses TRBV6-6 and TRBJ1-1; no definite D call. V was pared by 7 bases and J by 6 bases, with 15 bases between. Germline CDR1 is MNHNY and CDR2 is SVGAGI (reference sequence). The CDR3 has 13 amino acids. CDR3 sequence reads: CASIGGLGAEAFF. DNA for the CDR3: TGTGCCAGCATTGGAGGCCTGGGCGCTGAAGCTTTCTTT.

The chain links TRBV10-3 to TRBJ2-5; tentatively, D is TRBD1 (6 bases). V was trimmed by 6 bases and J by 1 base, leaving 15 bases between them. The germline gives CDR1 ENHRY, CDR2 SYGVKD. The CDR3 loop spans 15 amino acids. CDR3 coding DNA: TGTGCCATCAGGAATGCCCGAGGGGGCCAAGAGACCCAGTACTTC. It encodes CAIRNARGGQETQYF.

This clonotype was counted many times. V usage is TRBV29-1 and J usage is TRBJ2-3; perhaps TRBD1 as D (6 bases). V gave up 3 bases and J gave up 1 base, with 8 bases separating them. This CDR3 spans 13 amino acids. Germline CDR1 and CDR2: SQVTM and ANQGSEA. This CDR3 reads CSVDSGGTDTQYF. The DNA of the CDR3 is TGCAGCGTTGACTCAGGGGGCACAGATACGCAGTATTTT.

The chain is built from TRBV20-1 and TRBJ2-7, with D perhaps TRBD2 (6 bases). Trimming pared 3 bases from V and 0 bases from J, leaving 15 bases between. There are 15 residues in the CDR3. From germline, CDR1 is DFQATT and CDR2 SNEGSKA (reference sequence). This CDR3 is CSASLAVLSSYEQYF. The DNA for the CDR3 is TGCAGTGCTAGCTTAGCGGTGCTGAGCTCCTACGAGCAGTACTTC.

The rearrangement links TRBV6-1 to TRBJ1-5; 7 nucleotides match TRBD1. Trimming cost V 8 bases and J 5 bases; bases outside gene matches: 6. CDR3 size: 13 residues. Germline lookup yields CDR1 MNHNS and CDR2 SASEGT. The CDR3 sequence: CASVPRGDQPQHF. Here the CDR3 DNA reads TGTGCCAGCGTACCCAGGGGGGATCAGCCCCAGCATTTT.

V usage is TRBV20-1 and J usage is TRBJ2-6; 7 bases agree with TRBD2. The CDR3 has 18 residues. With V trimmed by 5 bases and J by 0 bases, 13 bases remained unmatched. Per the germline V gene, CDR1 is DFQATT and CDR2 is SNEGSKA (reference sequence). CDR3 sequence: CSAPRGIGGISGANVLTF. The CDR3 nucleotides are TGCAGTGCTCCAAGAGGTATCGGGGGGATCTCTGGGGCCAACGTCCTGACTTTC.